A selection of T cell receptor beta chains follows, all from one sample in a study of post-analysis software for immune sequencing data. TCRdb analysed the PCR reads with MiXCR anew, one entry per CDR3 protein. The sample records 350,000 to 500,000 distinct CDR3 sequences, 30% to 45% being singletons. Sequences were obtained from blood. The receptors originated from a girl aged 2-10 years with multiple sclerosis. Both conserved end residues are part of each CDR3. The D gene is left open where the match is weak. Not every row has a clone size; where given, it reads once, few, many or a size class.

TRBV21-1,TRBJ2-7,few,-,CASSKYRTGGLYEQYF,TGTGCCAGCAGTAAATATCGGACAGGAGGGCTTTACGAGCAGTACTTC
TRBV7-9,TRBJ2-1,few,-,CASPRGWGDLNEQFF,TGTGCCAGCCCCCGGGGTTGGGGGGATCTCAATGAGCAGTTCTTC
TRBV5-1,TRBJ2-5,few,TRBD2,CASSLSTSGAQETQYF,TGCGCCAGCAGCTTGAGCACTAGCGGGGCCCAAGAGACCCAGTACTTC
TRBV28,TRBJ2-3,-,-,CASSTRGTTDTQYF,TGTGCCAGCAGTACCCGGGGAACCACAGATACGCAGTATTTT
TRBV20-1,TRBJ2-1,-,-,CSAKDPGGPTYNEQFF,TGCAGTGCTAAAGACCCGGGGGGCCCCACCTACAATGAGCAGTTCTTC
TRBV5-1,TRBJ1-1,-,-,CASSLSIARGNTEAFF,TGCGCCAGCAGCTTAAGTATAGCGAGGGGTAACACTGAAGCTTTCTTT
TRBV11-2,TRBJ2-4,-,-,CASSLLHKNIQYF,TGTGCCAGCAGCTTACTACACAAAAACATTCAGTACTTC
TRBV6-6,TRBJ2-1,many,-,CASSYSQLLYNEQFF,TGTGCCAGCAGTTACTCTCAGTTACTCTACAATGAGCAGTTCTTC
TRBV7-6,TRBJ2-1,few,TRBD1,CASSPRTGPYNEQFF,TGTGCCAGCAGCCCCCGGACAGGACCGTACAATGAGCAGTTCTTC
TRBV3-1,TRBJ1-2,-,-,CASSQVSVNYGYTF,TGTGCCAGCAGCCAAGTATCTGTGAACTATGGCTACACCTTC
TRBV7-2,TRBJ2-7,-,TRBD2,CASSLTSSTSGSYEQYF,TGTGCCAGCAGCTTGACTTCTTCGACTAGCGGGAGCTACGAGCAGTACTTC
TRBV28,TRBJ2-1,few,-,CASTLLRWDEQFF,TGTGCCAGCACTCTACTGCGGTGGGATGAGCAGTTCTTC
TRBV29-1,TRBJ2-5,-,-,CSVGGRGAETQYF,TGCAGCGTTGGGGGAAGGGGGGCGGAGACCCAGTACTTC
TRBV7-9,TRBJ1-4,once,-,CASRQSRGSEEKLFF,TGTGCCAGCAGACAAAGCCGGGGGAGCGAGGAAAAACTGTTTTTT
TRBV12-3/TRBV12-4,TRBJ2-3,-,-,CASSFPSATQYF,TGTGCCAGCAGTTTCCCTTCGGCCACGCAGTATTTT
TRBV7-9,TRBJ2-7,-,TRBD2,CASSSGLAVTYEQYF,TGTGCCAGCAGCTCGGGACTAGCCGTTACCTACGAGCAGTACTTC
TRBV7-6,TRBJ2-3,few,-,CASSLDWGRNTDTQYF,TGTGCCAGCAGCTTAGATTGGGGCAGAAACACAGATACGCAGTATTTT
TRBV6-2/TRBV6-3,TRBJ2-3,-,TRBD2,CASRRLAGVSTDTQYF,TGTGCCAGCAGGAGGCTAGCGGGGGTCTCCACAGATACGCAGTATTTT
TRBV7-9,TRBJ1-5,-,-,CASSLGSAQGLYSNQPQHF,TGTGCCAGCAGCTTAGGGTCAGCCCAAGGCTTGTATAGCAATCAGCCCCAGCATTTT
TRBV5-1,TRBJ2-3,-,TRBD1,CASSLPGQSRTDTQYF,TGCGCCAGCAGCCTTCCGGGACAGAGTCGAACAGATACGCAGTATTTT
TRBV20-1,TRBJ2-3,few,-,CSARGGLGTPGADTQYF,TGCAGTGCTAGGGGGGGTCTGGGGACCCCAGGGGCAGATACGCAGTATTTT
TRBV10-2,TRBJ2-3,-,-,CASKVSGTDTQYF,TGCGCCAGCAAGGTATCCGGCACAGATACGCAGTATTTT
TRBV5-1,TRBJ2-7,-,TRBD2,CASRGTSGRTEQYF,TGCGCCAGCAGGGGCACTAGCGGGAGAACCGAGCAGTACTTC
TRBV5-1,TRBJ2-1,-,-,CASSSSLRSYNEQFF,TGCGCCAGCAGCTCAAGCCTACGCTCCTACAATGAGCAGTTCTTC
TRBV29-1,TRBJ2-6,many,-,CSVASSGANVLTF,TGCAGCGTGGCGTCTTCTGGGGCCAACGTCCTGACTTTC
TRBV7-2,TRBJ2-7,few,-,CASSGGQGPMYQYF,TGTGCCAGCAGCGGGGGGCAGGGCCCAATGTATCAGTACTTC
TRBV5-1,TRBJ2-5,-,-,CASTDNQETQYF,TGCGCCAGCACCGACAACCAAGAGACCCAGTACTTC
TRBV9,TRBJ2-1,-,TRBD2,CASADRLAGGYNEQFF,TGTGCCAGCGCTGACCGACTAGCGGGGGGATACAATGAGCAGTTCTTC
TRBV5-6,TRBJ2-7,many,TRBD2,CASSDSGSPYEQYF,TGTGCCAGCAGCGATAGCGGGAGCCCCTACGAGCAGTACTTC
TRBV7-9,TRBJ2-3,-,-,CALAAPTDTQYF,TGTGCCTTAGCGGCCCCCACAGATACGCAGTATTTT
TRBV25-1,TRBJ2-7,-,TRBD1,CASSEGTVYEQYF,TGTGCCAGCAGTGAAGGGACAGTCTACGAGCAGTACTTC
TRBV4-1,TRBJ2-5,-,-,CASSQKPNRWQETQYF,TGCGCCAGCAGCCAAAAACCCAACAGGTGGCAAGAGACCCAGTACTTC
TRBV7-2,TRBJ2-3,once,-,CASSLELAAGVTDTQYF,TGTGCCAGCAGCTTAGAGTTAGCGGCGGGTGTCACAGATACGCAGTATTTT
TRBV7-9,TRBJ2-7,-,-,CASSSGPIHYEQYF,TGTGCCAGCAGCTCGGGACCAATACACTACGAGCAGTACTTC
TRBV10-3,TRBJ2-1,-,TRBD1,CAISGKTGSSYNEQFF,TGTGCCATCAGTGGCAAGACAGGGAGTTCCTACAATGAGCAGTTCTTC
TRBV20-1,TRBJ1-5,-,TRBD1,CSALALGGPGSNQPQHF,TGCAGTGCCCTAGCATTAGGGGGCCCGGGAAGCAATCAGCCCCAGCATTTT
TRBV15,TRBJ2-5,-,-,CATSRVSKHETQYF,TGTGCCACCAGCAGAGTAAGCAAGCACGAGACCCAGTACTTC
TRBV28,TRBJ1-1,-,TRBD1,CASSKRDRWGMNTEAFF,TGTGCCAGCAGTAAACGGGACAGATGGGGGATGAACACTGAAGCTTTCTTT
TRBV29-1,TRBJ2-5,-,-,CSVVHREDQETQYF,TGCAGCGTTGTCCACAGGGAGGACCAAGAGACCCAGTACTTC
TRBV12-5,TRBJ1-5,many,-,CASGLSGQPQHF,TGTGCTAGTGGTTTGTCAGGTCAGCCCCAGCATTTT
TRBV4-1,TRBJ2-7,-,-,CASSQEVGGGWGEQYF,TGCGCCAGCAGCCAAGAGGTGGGAGGGGGTTGGGGCGAGCAGTACTTC
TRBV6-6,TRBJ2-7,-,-,CASSYEELSYEQYF,TGTGCCAGCAGTTACGAAGAGCTTTCCTACGAGCAGTACTTC
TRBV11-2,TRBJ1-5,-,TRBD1,CASSFTGGSDQPQHF,TGTGCCAGCAGCTTCACAGGGGGATCCGATCAGCCCCAGCATTTT
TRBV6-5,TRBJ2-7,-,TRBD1,CASSFGIRDRVHEQYF,TGTGCCAGCAGTTTCGGTATTCGGGACAGGGTCCACGAGCAGTACTTC
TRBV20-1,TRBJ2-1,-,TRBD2,CSAPGGRGSLNEQFF,TGCAGTGCCCCGGGCGGGAGGGGGTCTCTCAATGAGCAGTTCTTC
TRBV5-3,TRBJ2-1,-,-,CASKGPNTPNEQFF,TGTGCCAGCAAGGGTCCTAATACACCTAATGAGCAGTTCTTC
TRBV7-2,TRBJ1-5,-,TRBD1,CASSPRTGVGDQPQHF,TGTGCCAGCAGCCCCAGGACAGGGGTCGGCGATCAGCCCCAGCATTTT
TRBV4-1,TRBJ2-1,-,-,CASSQAGGSYNERFF,TGCGCCAGCAGCCAAGCCGGAGGATCCTACAATGAGCGGTTCTTC
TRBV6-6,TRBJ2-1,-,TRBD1,CASRIPTGLNEQFF,TGTGCCAGCAGAATCCCGACAGGGCTCAATGAGCAGTTCTTC
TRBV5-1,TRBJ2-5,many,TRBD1,CASSGKPGTGETQYF,TGCGCCAGCAGCGGAAAACCCGGGACAGGGGAGACCCAGTACTTC
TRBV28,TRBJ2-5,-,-,CASSNRGLQETQYF,TGTGCCAGCAGCAACAGGGGACTCCAAGAGACCCAGTACTTC
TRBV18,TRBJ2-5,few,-,CASSPQYYQETQYF,TGTGCCAGCTCACCACAGTACTACCAAGAGACCCAGTACTTC
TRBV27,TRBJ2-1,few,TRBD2,CASRPLGTGGRSYNEQFF,TGTGCCAGCAGACCGCTGGGAACGGGGGGGCGCTCCTACAATGAGCAGTTCTTC
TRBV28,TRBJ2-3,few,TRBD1,CASSTDILRGTSTDTQYF,TGTGCCAGCAGTACCGATATCCTCAGGGGGACGAGCACAGATACGCAGTATTTT
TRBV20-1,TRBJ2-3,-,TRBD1,CSAPDRLTSTDTQYF,TGCAGTGCCCCGGACAGGCTTACTAGCACAGATACGCAGTATTTT